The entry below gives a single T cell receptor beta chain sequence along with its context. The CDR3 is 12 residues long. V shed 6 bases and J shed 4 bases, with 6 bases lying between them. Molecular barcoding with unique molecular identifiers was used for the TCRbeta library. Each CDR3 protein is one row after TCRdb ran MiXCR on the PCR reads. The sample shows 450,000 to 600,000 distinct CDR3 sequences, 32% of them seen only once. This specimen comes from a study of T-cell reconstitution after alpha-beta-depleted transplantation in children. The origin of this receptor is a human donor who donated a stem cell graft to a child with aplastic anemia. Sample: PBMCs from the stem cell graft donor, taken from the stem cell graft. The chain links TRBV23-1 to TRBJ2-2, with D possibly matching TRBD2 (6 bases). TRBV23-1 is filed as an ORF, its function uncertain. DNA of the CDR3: TGCGCCAGCAGGACTAGCACCGGGGAGCTGTTTTTT. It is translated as CASRTSTGELFF.